This TCR beta chain emerged from a study of blood T cell repertoires in COVID-19. Study overall: The United States, Italy and Spain provided the acute and convalescent COVID-19 samples. PBMCs, B-cell-depleted T cells, or T cells provided the cDNA or gDNA that made up the material.

Looked up from germline, CDR1 is MDHEN and CDR2 is SYDVKM. Trimming removed 2 bases at V and 6 bases at J, with 19 bases between. The CDR3 has 17 residues. Original processing methods: Scientists estimated how many nucleated cells there were by amplifying reference gene primers. The table came from immunoSEQ multiplex PCR; TCRdb's copy has only in-frame clones and leaves some out. V and J calls and clone size follow that table, whereas D and trimming were derived from the DNA. Of under 95,000 clones listed, 80% to 90% are singletons. The sequence came from a woman between 45 and 65 years old with acute or convalescent COVID-19. The V gene is TRBV28, the J gene TRBJ1-4; a possible D gene is TRBD1 (6 bases). The material sequenced was peripheral blood. The DNA for the CDR3 is TGTGCCAGCAGTTTAGTCCCCCCCTACAGGGACGATGAAAAACTGTTTTTT. It translates to CASSLVPPYRDDEKLFF.